Shown below are 17 T cell receptor beta chains from a single sample sequenced in a study of blood T cell repertoires in COVID-19. Produced via immunoSEQ multiplex PCR; TCRdb's table is partial and in-frame only. Here the sample spans over 100,000 clones, around nine tenths being singletons. The sample consisted of peripheral blood. These receptor sequences come from a man between 35 and 55 years old with acute or convalescent COVID-19.

This sequence joins TRBV19 and TRBJ1-5, with D perhaps matching TRBD1 (6 bases). In germline, CDR1 is LNHDA, CDR2 SQIVND (reference sequence). The length of the CDR3 is 17 residues. Trimming cost V 1 base and J 2 bases, with 15 bases left between them. Here the CDR3 DNA reads TGTGCCAGTAGTATAGCCTCAGGGGCTTGGGGCAATCAGCCCCAGCATTTT. It codes for CASSIASGAWGNQPQHF.

As DNA, the CDR3 is TGTGCCAGCAGCTGGGGACAGGTACGGGAGACCCAGTACTTC. It translates to CASSWGQVRETQYF. The gene calls are TRBV11-2 and TRBJ2-5, with 8 bases identical to TRBD1. Trimming removed 4 bases from V and 5 bases from J; junction bases left unmatched: 6. In germline, CDR1 is SGHAT, CDR2 FQNNGV. There are 14 residues in the CDR3.

The V call is TRBV5-1, the J call TRBJ2-1; 8 bases are shared with TRBD2. The CDR3 consists of 18 residues. The germline V gene has CDR1 SGHRS and CDR2 YFSETQ. Trimming removed 4 bases from V and 0 bases from J; junction bases left unmatched: 12. CDR3 sequence: CASSPSGSLRSSYNEQFF. In DNA form, the CDR3 reads TGCGCCAGCAGCCCCAGCGGGAGCCTCCGGAGCTCCTACAATGAGCAGTTCTTC. Based on the CDR3 plus reference TRBV5-1 and TRBJ2-1, the full variable domain is KAGVTQTPRYLIKTRGQQVTLSCSPISGHRSVSWYQQTPGQGLQFLFEYFSETQRNKGNFPGRFSGRQFSNSRSEMNVSTLELGDSALYLCASSPSGSLRSSYNEQFFGPGTRLTVL.

The chain is built from TRBV5-6 and TRBJ2-7; TRBD2 matches at 10 bases. The trim removed 4 bases at V and 2 bases at J, leaving 6 bases unmatched. The CDR3 consists of 15 residues. CDR1 is SGHDT, CDR2 YYEEEE, per germline. CDR3 in DNA: TGTGCCAGCAGCCCTCGGACTAGCGGTCCCTACGAGCAGTACTTC. Residues: CASSPRTSGPYEQYF.

The V and J genes are TRBV4-1 and TRBJ2-5; tentatively, D is TRBD2 (7 bases). Germline V CDR1 and CDR2: MGHRA, YSYEKL. The germline V and J ends were trimmed by 0 bases and 2 bases, with 25 bases remaining between them. This CDR3 is 20 amino acids long. CDR3 protein: CASSQDQGMRGGGYQETQYF. DNA for the CDR3: TGCGCCAGCAGCCAAGATCAAGGGATGAGGGGCGGGGGCTATCAAGAGACCCAGTACTTC.

This chain uses TRBV12-3 or TRBV12-4 with TRBJ1-1, with 8 bases aligning to TRBD1. The V gene end was trimmed by 2 bases and the J gene end by 10 bases; junction bases not matched to a gene: 3. The CDR3 runs 12 residues. The CDR3 protein is CASSLFGQGAFF. CDR3 DNA: TGTGCCAGCAGTTTATTTGGACAGGGAGCTTTCTTT.

The chain combines TRBV5-4 with TRBJ1-1; 7 bases agree with TRBD1. The V gene end was trimmed by 1 base and the J gene end by 1 base; junction bases not matched to a gene: 4. Germline CDR1 SGHNT, CDR2 YYREEE (reference sequence). The CDR3 consists of 15 residues. As DNA, the CDR3 is TGTGCCAGCAGCTTGCCGGGACAGTCGAACACTGAAGCTTTCTTT. Protein product: CASSLPGQSNTEAFF.

The chain links TRBV18 to TRBJ1-5; no clear D gene. The germline CDR1 and CDR2 sequences are KGHSH and LQKENI. Between the trimmed V and J ends, which lost 4 bases and 6 bases, there was a span of 10 bases. The CDR3 length is 13 residues. CDR3 coding DNA: TGTGCCAGCTCACTCCGACTTGGTCAGCCCCAGCATTTT. This sequence encodes CASSLRLGQPQHF.

V is TRBV29-1 and J is TRBJ2-1; D unresolved. Trimming took off 1 base at V and 0 bases at J, with 10 bases between the two ends. CDR3 length: 15 amino acids. The germline V gene has CDR1 SQVTM and CDR2 ANQGSEA. The CDR3 sequence: CSVEGAVSSYNEQFF. Here the CDR3 DNA reads TGCAGCGTTGAAGGGGCAGTTAGCTCCTACAATGAGCAGTTCTTC.

The chain joins TRBV21-1 to TRBJ2-1; the table gives TRBD2 as D, unverified against the DNA. TRBV21-1 is tagged as a pseudogene. The CDR3 length is 19 residues. The DNA for the CDR3 is TGTGCCAGCAGCAAAGCCGGGACTAGCGGGGGCCGCTCCTACAATGAGCAGTTCTTC. It specifies CASSKAGTSGGRSYNEQFF.

The V gene is TRBV7-3, the J gene TRBJ2-1; 10 nucleotides match TRBD2. The J segment lost 5 bases and the V segment lost 5 bases, leaving 12 bases of the junction unmatched. From germline, CDR1 is SGHTA and CDR2 FQGTGA. CDR3 size: 17 residues. The CDR3 bases are TGTGCCAGCAGCACTCCTAGCGGGGGTAATTCCCACAATGAGCAGTTCTTC. It translates to CASSTPSGGNSHNEQFF.

V and J are TRBV7-9 and TRBJ2-3; 8 positions match TRBD2. The CDR3 is 17 amino acids. Looked up from germline, CDR1 is SEHNR and CDR2 is FQNEAQ (reference sequence). The junction had 10 bases not matched to a gene; V was cut back by 3 bases and J by 2 bases. Here the CDR3 DNA reads TGTGCCAGCAGCTTTTCAGCGGGGGTCTTTTCCACAGATACGCAGTATTTT. It yields the protein CASSFSAGVFSTDTQYF.

The chain combines TRBV30 with TRBJ1-2; D is uncertain. Germline V lookup: CDR1 GTSNPN, CDR2 SVGIG (reference sequence). Trimming took off 1 base at V and 3 bases at J, with 9 bases between the two ends. The CDR3 spans 13 residues. CDR3 residues: CAWSGEGYYGYTF. The DNA of the CDR3 is TGTGCCTGGAGTGGGGAGGGCTACTATGGCTACACCTTC.

This chain links TRBV27 with TRBJ2-1; D remains unclear. Trimming cost V 2 bases and J 3 bases, with 8 bases left between them. This CDR3 comprises 14 residues. CDR1 and CDR2 (germline): MNHEY, SMNVEV (reference sequence). CDR3: CASSLGLFYNEQFF. The CDR3, as DNA: TGTGCCAGCAGTTTAGGGCTTTTCTACAATGAGCAGTTCTTC.

The chain has TRBV7-3 and TRBJ1-2, with 9 bases that match TRBD1. V dropped 2 bases and J dropped 6; count of bases not matched to a gene: 7. In germline, CDR1 is SGHTA, CDR2 FQGTGA. CDR3 size: 15 residues. The CDR3 bases are TGTGCCAGCAGCTTATCCAAGGGACAGGGTCATGGCTACACCTTC. It translates to CASSLSKGQGHGYTF.

This clone was observed a single time. The V call is TRBV5-1, the J call TRBJ1-3; possible D gene TRBD1, 6 bases. CDR1 is SGHRS, CDR2 YFSETQ, per germline. The CDR3 extends over 13 amino acids. V was pared by 3 bases and J by 4 bases, with 8 bases between. CDR3: CASSSDRGNTIYF. The DNA of the CDR3 is TGCGCCAGCAGCTCCGACAGGGGAAACACCATATATTTT.

This clone occurred once. This chain links TRBV10-3 with TRBJ1-3; a weak D match, TRBD1 (5 bases). The CDR3 runs to 15 residues. Looked up from germline, CDR1 is ENHRY and CDR2 is SYGVKD. V shed 7 bases and J shed 7 bases, with 20 bases lying between them. CDR3 DNA: TGTGCCATCAATTCGGACGGGAGGGGAAGGAACACCATATATTTT. Translation gives CAINSDGRGRNTIYF.